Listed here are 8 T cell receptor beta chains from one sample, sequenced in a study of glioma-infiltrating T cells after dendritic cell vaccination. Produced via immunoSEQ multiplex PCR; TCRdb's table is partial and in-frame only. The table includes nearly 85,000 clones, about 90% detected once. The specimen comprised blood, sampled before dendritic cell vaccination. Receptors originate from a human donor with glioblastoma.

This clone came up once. DNA of the CDR3: TGTGCCAGCAGTCCAAATCGGACAGGGCGCCGAGCTTTCTTT. As protein: CASSPNRTGRRAFF. The chain has TRBV27 and TRBJ1-1; 8 nucleotides line up with TRBD1. This CDR3 region has 14 residues. Germline V gene lookup returns CDR1 MNHEY and CDR2 SMNVEV (reference sequence). V lost 5 bases and J lost 10; bases outside the gene matches: 12.

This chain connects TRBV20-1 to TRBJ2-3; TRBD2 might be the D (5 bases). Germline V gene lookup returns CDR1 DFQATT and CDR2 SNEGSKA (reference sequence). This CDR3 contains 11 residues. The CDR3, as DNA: TGCGCGAGAGGGAACACAGATACGCAGTATTTT. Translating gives CARGNTDTQYF.

CDR3 coding DNA: TGCGCCAGCAGCATCTTTAGCGGGAGCACAGATACGCAGTATTTT. It specifies CASSIFSGSTDTQYF. The rearrangement joins TRBV5-1 to TRBJ2-3, with 7 bases that match TRBD2. Germline V gives CDR1 SGHRS, CDR2 YFSETQ. Losses at the gene ends were 4 bases for V and 0 bases for J; bases not matched to a gene: 5. The CDR3 extends over 15 amino acids.

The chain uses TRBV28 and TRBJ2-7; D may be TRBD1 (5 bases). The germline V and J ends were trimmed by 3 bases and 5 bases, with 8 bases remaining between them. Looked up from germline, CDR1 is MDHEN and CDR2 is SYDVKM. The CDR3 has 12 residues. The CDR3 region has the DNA TGTGCCAGCAGTTTCGTCAGGGACGAGCAGTACTTC. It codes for CASSFVRDEQYF.

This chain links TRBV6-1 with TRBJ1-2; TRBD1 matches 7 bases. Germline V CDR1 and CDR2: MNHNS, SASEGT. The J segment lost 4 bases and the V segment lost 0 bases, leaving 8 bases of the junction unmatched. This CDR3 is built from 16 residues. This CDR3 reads CASSEARKGTVYGYTF. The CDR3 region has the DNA TGTGCCAGCAGTGAAGCCCGCAAGGGGACAGTCTATGGCTACACCTTC.

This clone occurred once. The CDR3 loop reads CATSQSTGNQPQHF. The CDR3 bases are TGTGCCACCAGCCAATCGACAGGGAATCAGCCCCAGCATTTT. V gene TRBV15 combines with J gene TRBJ1-5, with 7 nucleotides matching TRBD1. The CDR3 is 14 amino acids. CDR1 and CDR2 from the germline V gene are LNHNV and YYDKDF (reference sequence). The trim removed 5 bases at V and 4 bases at J, leaving 5 bases unmatched.

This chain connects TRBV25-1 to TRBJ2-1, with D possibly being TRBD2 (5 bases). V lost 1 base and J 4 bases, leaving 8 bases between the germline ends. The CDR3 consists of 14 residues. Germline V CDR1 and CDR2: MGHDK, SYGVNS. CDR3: CASSESGSYNEQFF. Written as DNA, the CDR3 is TGTGCCAGCAGTGAATCTGGGAGTTACAATGAGCAGTTCTTC.

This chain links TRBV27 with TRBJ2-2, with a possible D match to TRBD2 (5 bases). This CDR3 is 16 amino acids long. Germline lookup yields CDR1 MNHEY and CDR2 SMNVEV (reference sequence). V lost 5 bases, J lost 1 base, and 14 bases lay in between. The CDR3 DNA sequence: TGTGCCAGCAGTGGAGGTAAAGCGGAGAACACCGGGGAGCTGTTTTTT. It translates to CASSGGKAENTGELFF.